This passage covers 24 T cell receptor beta chains from one sample sequenced in a study of beta chain features in type 1 diabetes. Expressed TCRB transcripts were sequenced, since all the RNA that had been isolated was reverse transcribed. Using immunoSEQ multiplex PCR, the repertoire was profiled, and TCRdb retains in-frame clones only, with some absent. The repertoire holds roughly 240,000 clones, with around 68% as singletons. The sample taken for sequencing was naive CD4+ T cells from blood. The receptors here all came from a man between 25 and 39 years old in good health.

The CDR3 is CSADRQGRNYGYTF. Written as DNA, the CDR3 is TGCAGCGCCGATCGACAGGGCAGGAACTATGGCTACACCTTC. The genes are TRBV29-1 and TRBJ1-2; 7 nucleotides align to TRBD1. The length of the CDR3 is 14 residues. The trim removed 7 bases at V and 2 bases at J, leaving 10 bases unmatched. CDR1 is SQVTM, CDR2 ANQGSEA, per germline.

This clone occurred a few times. The V gene is TRBV30, the J gene TRBJ1-1, with 9 bases matching TRBD1. J lost 8 bases, V lost 4 bases, and 14 bases had no gene match. The CDR3 contains 15 residues. Germline V gives CDR1 GTSNPN, CDR2 SVGIG (reference sequence). The CDR3 here is CAWIGSPGTGIEAFF. DNA for the CDR3: TGTGCCTGGATAGGTTCTCCAGGGACAGGGATAGAAGCTTTCTTT. The full variable domain, completed using reference TRBV30 and TRBJ1-1, is SQTIHQWPATLVQPVGSPLSLECTVEGTSNPNLYWYRQAAGRGLQLLFYSVGIGQISSEVPQNLSASRPQDRQFILSSKKLLLSDSGFYLCAWIGSPGTGIEAFFGQGTRLTVV.

This chain joins TRBV7-9 and TRBJ2-1; D unclear. The CDR3 loop spans 13 amino acids. The V end lost 7 bases, the J end lost 5 bases, and 12 bases lay between the germline ends. From germline, CDR1 is SEHNR and CDR2 FQNEAQ (reference sequence). This CDR3 is CASTRTTNNEQFF. The CDR3 coding sequence is TGTGCCAGCACCCGAACCACGAACAATGAGCAGTTCTTC.

This chain connects TRBV30 to TRBJ2-7; 10 bases are a match to TRBD2. The germline V gene has CDR1 GTSNPN and CDR2 SVGIG (reference sequence). The ends lost 0 bases at V and 3 bases at J; junction bases unmatched: 8. There are 16 residues in the CDR3. Written as DNA, the CDR3 is TGTGCCTGGAGTGTACCAAGTTCTAGCGGGAGCTACGAGCAGTACTTC. Translating gives CAWSVPSSSGSYEQYF.

The chain couples TRBV4-1 to TRBJ2-1, with unresolved D. V lost 6 bases to trimming and J lost 0 bases, with 15 bases between them. Germline V CDR1 and CDR2: MGHRA, YSYEKL. The CDR3 extends over 16 amino acids. The CDR3 loop is CASRPGQPSSYNEQFF. CDR3 bases: TGCGCCAGCAGGCCCGGGCAGCCGAGCTCCTACAATGAGCAGTTCTTC.

V usage is TRBV29-1 and J usage is TRBJ2-1; maybe TRBD1 (5 bases). The CDR3 totals 15 residues. Germline V CDR1 and CDR2: SQVTM, ANQGSEA. The V end was cut by 4 bases, the J end by 0 bases, with 13 bases between. CDR3 residues: CSVGTPPSSYNEQFF. In nucleotides, the CDR3 is TGCAGCGTTGGGACACCTCCCAGCTCCTACAATGAGCAGTTCTTC.

This clone was seen a handful of times. The chain joins TRBV18 to TRBJ1-1; D not resolved. Germline V gene data show CDR1 as KGHSH and CDR2 as LQKENI. V gave up 6 bases and J gave up 0 bases, with 8 bases separating them. The CDR3 has 13 amino acids. The CDR3 here is CASSLTVNTEAFF. The CDR3 bases are TGTGCCAGCTCGCTAACGGTGAACACTGAAGCTTTCTTT.

This chain connects TRBV11-2 to TRBJ2-5; 7 bases fit TRBD1. This CDR3 contains 13 residues. V lost 3 bases to trimming and J lost 5 bases; unmatched junction nucleotides: 3. Germline assignment: CDR1 SGHAT and CDR2 FQNNGV. The CDR3 DNA follows: TGTGCCAGCAGCTTTGACAGGGTGGAGACCCAGTACTTC. Amino acid sequence: CASSFDRVETQYF.

This chain joins TRBV6-1 and TRBJ1-2; D gene uncertain. This CDR3 has 13 amino acids. From germline, CDR1 is MNHNS and CDR2 SASEGT. The V and J ends lost 6 bases and 2 bases respectively, with 10 bases between them. As DNA, the CDR3 is TGTGCCAGCAGAGGACGGACCAACTATGGCTACACCTTC. Amino acids: CASRGRTNYGYTF.

This chain connects TRBV5-1 to TRBJ2-6; D remains unclear. This CDR3 has 14 amino acids. Per germline, CDR1 SGHRS and CDR2 YFSETQ. V gave up 0 bases and J gave up 2 bases, with 3 bases separating them. This chain's CDR3 is CASSLDPGANVLTF. The CDR3 DNA follows: TGCGCCAGCAGCTTGGACCCTGGGGCCAACGTCCTGACTTTC.

The chain combines TRBV9 with TRBJ2-1; D may be TRBD2 (5 bases). In germline, CDR1 is SGDLS, CDR2 YYNGEE. The V and J ends lost 3 bases and 2 bases respectively, with 9 bases between them. The CDR3 totals 14 residues. CDR3 in amino acids: CASSGGIPYNEQFF. The CDR3 DNA sequence: TGTGCCAGCAGCGGAGGGATACCCTACAATGAGCAGTTCTTC. Based on the CDR3 plus reference TRBV9 and TRBJ2-1, the full variable domain is DSGVTQTPKHLITATGQRVTLRCSPRSGDLSVYWYQQSLDQGLQFLIQYYNGEERAKGNILERFSAQQFPDLHSELNLSSLELGDSALYFCASSGGIPYNEQFFGPGTRLTVL.

The chain joins TRBV7-9 to TRBJ2-2; the D gene could be TRBD1 or TRBD2 (5 bases each). CDR3 size: 17 residues. V dropped 4 bases and J dropped 2 bases, with 17 bases sitting between them. Germline assignment: CDR1 SEHNR and CDR2 FQNEAQ (reference sequence). The CDR3 region is CASSWAPGRPNTGELFF. The CDR3 DNA sequence: TGTGCCAGCAGCTGGGCCCCGGGACGGCCTAACACCGGGGAGCTGTTTTTT.

The V call is TRBV29-1, the J call TRBJ1-2; D uncertain. CDR1 and CDR2 from the germline V gene are SQVTM and ANQGSEA. The CDR3 totals 11 residues. The V and J ends lost 8 bases and 8 bases respectively, with 15 bases between them. The CDR3 DNA follows: TGCAGCTTCACCCGGGCGGGCGGCTACACCTTC. Its translation is CSFTRAGGYTF.

The chain uses TRBV7-9 and TRBJ1-1, with 7 bases aligning to TRBD1. Germline CDR1 is SEHNR and CDR2 is FQNEAQ (reference sequence). The CDR3 is made up of 14 amino acids. V was clipped by 1 base and J by 2 bases; unmatched bases: 1. Here the CDR3 DNA reads TGTGCCAGCAGCTTAGGACAGGGAAACACTGAAGCTTTCTTT. Translation: CASSLGQGNTEAFF.

The chain couples TRBV7-2 to TRBJ1-5; D is uncertain. Germline CDR1 and CDR2: SGHTA and FQGNSA. The length of the CDR3 is 13 residues. The V gene lost 2 bases and the J gene lost 2 bases, with 4 bases spanning the gap. The DNA for the CDR3 is TGTGCCAGCAGCTTAATGGGCAATCAGCCCCAGCATTTT. It translates to CASSLMGNQPQHF. The full variable domain, in which reference TRBV7-2 and TRBJ1-5 provide the parts outside the CDR3, is GAGVSQSPSNKVTEKGKDVELRCDPISGHTALYWYRQSLGQGLEFLIYFQGNSAPDKSGLPSDRFSAERTGGSVSTLTIQRTQQEDSAVYLCASSLMGNQPQHFGDGTRLSIL.

The chain employs TRBV10-3 and TRBJ2-1, with D tentatively TRBD2 (5 bases). Deletions cut 5 bases from V and 4 bases from J, with 15 bases between. This CDR3 has 15 residues. Germline lookup yields CDR1 ENHRY and CDR2 SYGVKD. The CDR3 sequence: CAISPSGADYNEQFF. DNA for the CDR3: TGTGCCATCAGTCCGTCCGGAGCGGATTACAATGAGCAGTTCTTC.

The chain combines TRBV29-1 with TRBJ1-5; D is ambiguous. The germline gives CDR1 SQVTM, CDR2 ANQGSEA. The CDR3 length is 12 residues. V dropped 5 bases and J dropped 1 base, with 6 bases sitting between them. The CDR3 loop reads CSVQLSNQPQHF. The CDR3 DNA is TGCAGCGTTCAGCTCAGCAATCAGCCCCAGCATTTT.

The gene calls are TRBV7-9 and TRBJ2-1; maybe TRBD2 (5 bases). The CDR3 consists of 13 residues. V was shortened by 5 bases and J by 9 bases, with 14 bases between the two germline ends. Germline V lookup: CDR1 SEHNR, CDR2 FQNEAQ (reference sequence). CDR3 nucleotide sequence: TGTGCCAGCAGCCCAAGAGGGAGATCTGAGCAGTTCTTC. Translated, it gives CASSPRGRSEQFF. Complete variable domain (other parts from reference TRBV7-9 and TRBJ2-1): DTGVSQNPRHKITKRGQNVTFRCDPISEHNRLYWYRQTLGQGPEFLTYFQNEAQLEKSRLLSDRFSAERPKGSFSTLEIQRTEQGDSAMYLCASSPRGRSEQFFGPGTRLTVL.

V and J are TRBV29-1 and TRBJ2-1, with 7 bases that match TRBD1. V lost 7 bases, J lost 5 bases, and 5 bases stayed unmatched. CDR1 is SQVTM, CDR2 ANQGSEA, per germline. The length of the CDR3 is 12 residues. CDR3 loop: CSADRKDNEQFF. CDR3 DNA: TGCAGCGCGGACAGGAAGGACAATGAGCAGTTCTTC.

V is TRBV11-2 and J is TRBJ2-1; TRBD1 is a possible D gene (6 bases). The V and J ends lost 2 bases and 8 bases respectively, with 10 bases between them. CDR1 and CDR2 from the germline V gene are SGHAT and FQNNGV. The CDR3 consists of 13 residues. CDR3 sequence (DNA): TGTGCCAGCAGCTTACCACAGGGACATGAGCAGTTCTTC. Its translation is CASSLPQGHEQFF. The full variable domain, rest sourced from reference TRBV11-2 and TRBJ2-1, is EAGVAQSPRYKIIEKRQSVAFWCNPISGHATLYWYQQILGQGPKLLIQFQNNGVVDDSQLPKDRFSAERLKGVDSTLKIQPAKLEDSAVYLCASSLPQGHEQFFGPGTRLTVL.

This clone was counted a few times. This CDR3 is also generated by other DNA sequences in the sample. This chain links TRBV29-1 with TRBJ2-1, with a weak D call TRBD2 (5 bases). CDR1 and CDR2 (germline): SQVTM, ANQGSEA. V shed 4 bases and J shed 4 bases, with 8 bases lying between them. This CDR3 spans 12 amino acids. The CDR3, as DNA: TGCAGCGTTGGGACTCTATACAATGAGCAGTTCTTC. Its protein is CSVGTLYNEQFF.

There are a few counts of this clone. V is TRBV9 and J is TRBJ2-7; TRBD2 matches at 11 bases. Germline values: CDR1 SGDLS, CDR2 YYNGEE. Trimming at V came to 5 bases and at J to 2 bases, leaving 9 bases not matched to a gene. The CDR3 consists of 16 residues. The CDR3 reads CASSPTSGSSTYEQYF. The CDR3 DNA follows: TGTGCCAGCAGTCCTACTAGCGGGAGTTCTACCTACGAGCAGTACTTC.

The rearrangement joins TRBV18 to TRBJ2-3; D remains ambiguous. Germline values: CDR1 KGHSH, CDR2 LQKENI. Trimming shortened V by 0 bases and J by 1 base, and 8 bases separated the two germline ends. CDR3 length equals 15 residues. DNA of the CDR3: TGTGCCAGCTCACCACCGGTATTAGGCACAGATACGCAGTATTTT. Protein: CASSPPVLGTDTQYF. Full variable domain (rest looked up from reference TRBV18 and TRBJ2-3): NAGVMQNPRHLVRRRGQEARLRCSPMKGHSHVYWYRQLPEEGLKFMVYLQKENIIDESGMPKERFSAEFPKEGPSILRIQQVVRGDSAAYFCASSPPVLGTDTQYFGPGTRLTVL.

The V call is TRBV9, the J call TRBJ2-3; D is perhaps TRBD1 (6 bases). The CDR3 consists of 17 residues. Trimming took 3 bases from V and 0 from J, leaving 17 bases between them. CDR1 and CDR2 (germline): SGDLS, YYNGEE. The CDR3 loop is CASSAHIKGESTDTQYF. The CDR3 nucleotides read TGTGCCAGCAGCGCTCATATCAAGGGGGAGAGCACAGATACGCAGTATTTT. The full variable domain, its missing parts supplied by reference TRBV9 and TRBJ2-3, is DSGVTQTPKHLITATGQRVTLRCSPRSGDLSVYWYQQSLDQGLQFLIQYYNGEERAKGNILERFSAQQFPDLHSELNLSSLELGDSALYFCASSAHIKGESTDTQYFGPGTRLTVL.